The 16 T cell receptor beta chains below were found in one sample sequenced in a study of T cell responses to AZD1222 COVID-19 vaccine. Sequencing used immunoSEQ multiplex PCR; TCRdb keeps in-frame clones, though not all of them. The table includes under 200,000 clones, more than 85% detected once. The source material was peripheral blood, sampled on day 0 of AZD1222 vaccination. These receptor sequences come from an adult in good health.

The rearrangement joins TRBV7-9 to TRBJ1-1; 7 bases map to TRBD1. J was trimmed by 7 bases and V by 3 bases; bases with no gene match: 8. CDR1 SEHNR and CDR2 FQNEAQ come from the germline V gene (reference sequence). CDR3 length: 14 residues. CDR3 sequence reads: CASSFRQGSNEAFF. The CDR3 region has the DNA TGTGCCAGCAGCTTCCGACAGGGAAGTAATGAAGCTTTCTTT.

This rearrangement joins TRBV2 to TRBJ1-5, with 12 bases fitting TRBD1. V was clipped by 5 bases and J by 4 bases; unmatched bases: 15. The germline gives CDR1 SNHLY, CDR2 FYNNEI. This CDR3 has 19 residues. CDR3 DNA: TGTGCCAGCAGTTTCCGGGACAGGGGGCCAACCGTTCTTAATCAGCCCCAGCATTTT. Translated: CASSFRDRGPTVLNQPQHF.

The chain joins TRBV5-1 to TRBJ2-7; 8 bases fit TRBD2. Trimming removed 2 bases from V and 5 bases from J; junction bases left unmatched: 9. Germline values: CDR1 SGHRS, CDR2 YFSETQ. This CDR3 has 15 amino acids. CDR3 sequence reads: CASSFGGAGLDEQYF. For the CDR3, the DNA is TGCGCCAGCAGCTTCGGGGGGGCAGGATTGGACGAGCAGTACTTC.

The chain has TRBV30 and TRBJ1-2, with TRBD1 identical over 9 bases. Germline V lookup: CDR1 GTSNPN, CDR2 SVGIG (reference sequence). V lost 4 bases to trimming and J lost 4 bases; unmatched junction nucleotides: 7. CDR3 size: 14 residues. This CDR3 reads CAWKGTGRTYGYTF. CDR3 bases: TGTGCCTGGAAGGGGACAGGGAGGACCTATGGCTACACCTTC.

The CDR3 sequence is CASSFISGRGTSTDTQYF. The DNA of the CDR3 is TGTGCCAGCAGTTTTATAAGCGGGAGGGGAACTAGCACAGATACGCAGTATTTT. The chain employs TRBV28 and TRBJ2-3; 10 nucleotides align to TRBD2. The CDR3 is 18 residues long. Germline V CDR1 and CDR2: MDHEN, SYDVKM. Trimming at V came to 3 bases and at J to 0 bases, leaving 9 bases not matched to a gene.

This chain links TRBV6-5 with TRBJ1-5, with D possibly being TRBD1 (6 bases). V lost 6 bases, J lost 7 bases, and 13 bases lay in between. Germline V gene lookup returns CDR1 MNHEY and CDR2 SVGAGI. The length of the CDR3 is 13 residues. The CDR3 DNA reads TGTGCCAGCAGAACCCCACAGGGCCAGCCCCAGCATTTT. Protein: CASRTPQGQPQHF.

The chain employs TRBV6-5 and TRBJ1-1, with D unresolved. This CDR3 is built from 13 residues. The V end was cut by 7 bases, the J end by 1 base, with 10 bases between. The V gene's germline CDR1 is MNHEY and CDR2 SVGAGI. CDR3 nucleotide sequence: TGTGCCAGCACGACTCTGGGGAACACTGAAGCTTTCTTT. This sequence encodes CASTTLGNTEAFF.

The rearrangement uses TRBV28 and TRBJ1-2, with 9 bases that match TRBD1. The germline V gene encodes CDR1 MDHEN and CDR2 SYDVKM. Trimming took 6 bases from V and 5 from J; bases not matched to a gene: 10. The CDR3 is 15 amino acids. The CDR3: CASRSWSGTGYGYTF. DNA of the CDR3: TGTGCCAGCAGATCATGGAGCGGGACAGGGTATGGCTACACCTTC.

This chain connects TRBV6-5 to TRBJ1-1; 9 nucleotides line up with TRBD1. The CDR3 is 15 residues long. Per the germline V gene, CDR1 is MNHEY and CDR2 is SVGAGI. V was clipped by 5 bases and J by 1 base; unmatched bases: 5. CDR3 loop: CASSTQGAANTEAFF. The CDR3 DNA reads as TGTGCCAGCAGTACACAGGGGGCGGCGAACACTGAAGCTTTCTTT.

The V gene is TRBV4-2, the J gene TRBJ2-7, with 11 nucleotides matching TRBD2. CDR1 LGHNA and CDR2 YNFKEQ come from the germline V gene. The CDR3 length is 19 residues. J gave up 2 bases and V 5 bases, and 17 bases lay outside the gene matches. The CDR3 DNA follows: TGTGCCAGCAGCTACACGGGACTAGCGGACCCAGAGGGGGCCTACGAGCAGTACTTC. This codes for CASSYTGLADPEGAYEQYF.

This clone appeared once. The chain carries TRBV25-1 and TRBJ1-1; no clear D. The CDR3 loop spans 14 amino acids. The V gene lost 1 base and the J gene lost 1 base, with 7 bases spanning the gap. Germline CDR1 reads MGHDK; CDR2 reads SYGVNS. CDR3 sequence reads: CASSEFGKNTEAFF. The CDR3 DNA is TGTGCCAGCAGTGAATTCGGCAAGAACACTGAAGCTTTCTTT.

The chain employs TRBV11-2 and TRBJ1-1; TRBD1 aligns across 9 bases. Trimming cost V 3 bases and J 8 bases; bases outside gene matches: 10. The CDR3 is made up of 15 amino acids. Germline CDR1 and CDR2: SGHAT and FQNNGV. In DNA, the CDR3 is TGTGCCAGCAGCTTGGGACATCGGGACAGGGACGAAGCTTTCTTT. Protein: CASSLGHRDRDEAFF. The full variable domain, its missing parts supplied by reference TRBV11-2 and TRBJ1-1, is EAGVAQSPRYKIIEKRQSVAFWCNPISGHATLYWYQQILGQGPKLLIQFQNNGVVDDSQLPKDRFSAERLKGVDSTLKIQPAKLEDSAVYLCASSLGHRDRDEAFFGQGTRLTVV.

This clone was counted once. The chain carries TRBV29-1 and TRBJ1-1; D possibly corresponds to TRBD1 (5 bases). CDR3 size: 12 residues. Germline CDR1 SQVTM, CDR2 ANQGSEA. Between the trimmed V and J ends, which lost 3 bases and 7 bases, there was a span of 12 bases. The CDR3 reads CSVESGRLEAFF. The CDR3 coding sequence is TGCAGCGTTGAGTCGGGACGGCTTGAAGCTTTCTTT.

The chain carries TRBV14 and TRBJ1-2, with a weak D call TRBD1 (6 bases). V was cut by 4 bases and J by 5 bases, with 17 bases left in between. The CDR3 sequence is 15 residues long. CDR1 and CDR2 (germline): SGHDN, FVKESK. The CDR3 sequence is CASSRGGRGSYGYTF. The CDR3 DNA reads TGTGCCAGCAGCCGAGGCGGCAGGGGCTCTTATGGCTACACCTTC.

V usage is TRBV12-5 and J usage is TRBJ1-2; 8 bases agree with TRBD1. The germline V gene has CDR1 LGHNT and CDR2 FRNRAP. V gave up 4 bases and J gave up 8 bases; unmatched junction bases: 24. This CDR3 is 19 amino acids long. CDR3 sequence (DNA): TGTGCTAGTGGTTACGAATCTAGAAATCGTTTGGGCCAGGGGGCCGGCTACACCTTC. Translated, it gives CASGYESRNRLGQGAGYTF.

The chain employs TRBV27 and TRBJ1-6; weak D call: TRBD1 (5 bases). The germline V gene has CDR1 MNHEY and CDR2 SMNVEV (reference sequence). The CDR3 consists of 16 residues. V lost 8 bases to trimming and J lost 9 bases, with 23 bases between them. CDR3 nucleotide sequence: TGTGCCAGCGGCTTTTTGATTGAGGGGCGCGGTTCACCCCTCCACTTT. It is translated as CASGFLIEGRGSPLHF.